This T cell receptor beta chain appears in the sequencing data of a study of blood T cell repertoires in COVID-19. Methods used by the authors: Reference gene primer amplification yielded estimated nucleated cell counts. Measured with immunoSEQ multiplex PCR; TCRdb has only the in-frame clones, and not every one. D and trimming were read from the DNA, whereas the V and J calls and clone size are those reported in that table. The data show 150,000 to 200,000 clones, over 80% seen once. The CDR3 is made up of 19 amino acids. The germline V gene has CDR1 SGDLS and CDR2 YYNGEE. Trimming cost V 0 bases and J 5 bases; bases outside gene matches: 15. Individuals aged roughly 18 to 95 years were recruited from some 26 US areas. Assignment of participants to cohorts was predicated upon participant-reported clinical history.

The sequencing input was PBMCs or T cells enriched from blood (not recorded which). This rearrangement joins TRBV9 to TRBJ2-2, with 8 bases matching TRBD2. This receptor was obtained from a man between 65 and 85 years old who had been exposed to COVID-19. The DNA of the CDR3 is TGTGCCAGCAGCGTAGAAGGGGAGACGCTAGCGGGTCGTACCGGGGAGCTGTTTTTT. This sequence encodes CASSVEGETLAGRTGELFF.